The 9 T cell receptor beta chains below come from one sample, sequenced in a study of tumor-infiltrating lymphocytes in oesophageal squamous cell carcinoma. TCRdb reanalysed the PCR reads using MiXCR and keeps one entry per CDR3 protein. Of fewer than 15,000 distinct CDR3 sequences detected, around half appear once; the ten largest clones hold around a quarter. What was sequenced was esophageal tumor tissue. These TCRs come from a male donor with esophageal squamous cell carcinoma.

With regard to this clonotype: The CDR3 end shows no conserved phenylalanine or tryptophan, and so a read error is likely. The limits of the CDR3 on the DNA are not certain, so only TCRdb's listed CDR3 is given. This chain links TRBV7-8 with TRBJ2-6; whether TRBD2, the table's D call, matches the DNA was not checked. Counting both end residues, the CDR3 totals 14 amino acids. Per germline, CDR1 SGHVS and CDR2 FQNEAQ. The CDR3 loop is CASRTGPYEQYFGA.

This clonotype was seen a handful of times. At one end the junction does not follow the germline gene, possibly because of a read error. V is TRBV7-2 and J is TRBJ2-5, with 10 positions matching TRBD1. The CDR3 sequence is 12 residues long. Per germline, CDR1 SGHTA and CDR2 FQGNSA. The CDR3 spells CASSLGGTGDNF. The CDR3 coding sequence is TGTGCCAGCAGCTTAGGGGGGACAGGGGACAACTTC. Full variable domain (outside the CDR3, taken from reference TRBV7-2 and TRBJ2-5): GAGVSQSPSNKVTEKGKDVELRCDPISGHTALYWYRQSLGQGLEFLIYFQGNSAPDKSGLPSDRFSAERTGGSVSTLTIQRTQQEDSAVYLCASSLGGTGDNFGPGTRLLVL.

Points on this clonotype: Given a much more abundant clone one base away, this may be a read error. This sequence joins TRBV10-3 and TRBJ2-1; 10 nucleotides match TRBD2. J gave up 10 bases and V 2 bases, and 14 bases lay outside the gene matches. The germline CDR1 and CDR2 sequences are ENHRY and SYGVKD. CDR3 size: 17 residues. CDR3 DNA sequence: TGTGCCATCAGTGAGATGGCTAGCGGGAGCCAGGCCTACGAGCAGTTCTTC. Protein sequence: CAISEMASGSQAYEQFF.

This clonotype was seen at least ten times. CDR3 nucleotides: TGTGCCAGCAGCGTAGTCAACACAGGGGGGTGGATGAACTACGAGCAGTACTTC. This gives the protein CASSVVNTGGWMNYEQYF. J is TRBJ2-7 and V is TRBV9; 8 bases match TRBD1. This CDR3 is 18 amino acids long. Trimming at V came to 0 bases and at J to 3 bases, leaving 14 bases not matched to a gene. Germline lookup yields CDR1 SGDLS and CDR2 YYNGEE.

This clonotype was seen only a few times. The CDR3 is CSARGLAGTDTQYF. CDR3 bases: TGCAGTGCAAGGGGACTAGCGGGAACAGATACGCAGTATTTT. V gene TRBV20-1 combines with J gene TRBJ2-3; 13 bases map to TRBD2. The germline gives CDR1 DFQATT, CDR2 SNEGSKA (reference sequence). The CDR3 covers 14 residues. V was clipped by 6 bases and J by 3 bases; unmatched bases: 3.

This chain joins TRBV11-2 and TRBJ2-5; D is perhaps TRBD1 (6 bases). TRBJ2-7 matches the DNA end more closely, so the J call is doubtful. Germline lookup yields CDR1 SGHAT and CDR2 FQNNGV. The length of the CDR3 is 15 residues. The CDR3 here is CASSLRAGASYEQYF. The CDR3, as DNA: TGTGCCAGCAGCTTAAGGGCAGGGGCCTCCTACGAGCAGTACTTC.

The chain carries TRBV12-2 and TRBJ1-1. TRBV12-2 is termed a pseudogene. The CDR3 spans 16 residues. In nucleotides, the CDR3 is TGTGCAAGTCGCTTAGAAGGCTGGGCATTGAACACTGAAGCTTTCTTT. Encoded protein: CASRLEGWALNTEAFF.

This clonotype has just a few counts. The chain has TRBV9 and TRBJ2-5; 8 bases match TRBD1. The DNA end is a closer match to TRBJ2-7, so the J assignment may be wrong. The CDR3 runs 14 residues. The germline gives CDR1 SGDLS, CDR2 YYNGEE. The CDR3 DNA is TGTGCCAGCGGACAGGGAGTGAGTAACTACGAGCAGTACTTC. Translation: CASGQGVSNYEQYF.

This clonotype has a single count. The rearrangement links TRBV7-4 to TRBJ2-5, with 14 bases fitting TRBD2. The end of the DNA fits TRBJ2-7 better, so the J call may be wrong. The CDR3 covers 15 residues. Germline V gene lookup returns CDR1 SGHVT and CDR2 SQSDAQ. The CDR3 reads CASSSRTSGRYEQYF. CDR3 sequence (DNA): TGTGCCAGCAGCTCCCGGACTAGCGGGAGGTACGAGCAGTACTTC.